This T cell receptor (beta chain) was retrieved from a study of T cells in localized non-small cell lung cancer. The V gene's germline CDR1 is SNHLY and CDR2 FYNNEI. This CDR3 is built from 13 residues. The germline V and J ends were trimmed by 6 bases and 6 bases, with 14 bases remaining between them. As regards this clone: The antigen is undetermined.

TCRdb's copy holds only in-frame clones and misses some; the assay was immunoSEQ multiplex PCR. This repertoire shows tens of thousands of clones, 80% to 85% found once; its top ten account for roughly 5%. Study-wide results and limits: Compared with tumor, uninvolved adjacent lung displayed greater T cell clonality, ranking highest overall.

The chain couples TRBV2 to TRBJ1-2, with D tentatively TRBD1 (5 bases). The source was PBMCs, collected before any cancer treatment. The clonotype was recovered from a man between 40 and 69 years old with stage II lung adenocarcinoma. The CDR3 region has the DNA TGTGCCAGCAGCACCCAAGGGACGAATGGCTACACCTTC. Translation: CASSTQGTNGYTF.